This T cell receptor beta chain came from a study of CD8 T cells in Susac syndrome. As for the study in general: Patients with Susac syndrome were therapy-naive, treated with corticosteroids, or treated with intravenous immunoglobulin alone when blood was collected. The study's findings and limits: In Susac patients, clonal expansion was not detected in CD4+ cells.

Under recently defined diagnostic criteria, the patients with Susac syndrome qualified as having definite or probable disease. As concerns this clonotype: Its antigen is not known.

Reverse transcription of about 0.5 to 1 ug RNA was carried out with random hexamers. Amplification of the TCR beta CDR3 was carried out by immunoSEQ multiplex PCR, which spanned a total of 54 Vbeta and 13 Jbeta segments. TCRdb itself ran the immunoSEQ multiplex PCR reads through MiXCR, one entry per CDR3 protein. The sample carries 170,000 or so distinct CDR3 sequences, roughly 94% recorded once. The CDR3 covers 15 residues. Germline V gives CDR1 LGHDT, CDR2 YNNKEL (reference sequence). V gave up 2 bases and J gave up 4 bases, with 12 bases separating them. This receptor was taken from a human donor with Susac syndrome. The sequencing sample was made of CD4+ T cells from PBMCs. The chain recombines TRBV3-1 with TRBJ2-1, with D perhaps TRBD1 (5 bases). CDR3 in DNA: TGTGCCAGCAGCCAAATGCCAGGGCAGTACAATGAGCAGTTCTTC. Translated: CASSQMPGQYNEQFF.